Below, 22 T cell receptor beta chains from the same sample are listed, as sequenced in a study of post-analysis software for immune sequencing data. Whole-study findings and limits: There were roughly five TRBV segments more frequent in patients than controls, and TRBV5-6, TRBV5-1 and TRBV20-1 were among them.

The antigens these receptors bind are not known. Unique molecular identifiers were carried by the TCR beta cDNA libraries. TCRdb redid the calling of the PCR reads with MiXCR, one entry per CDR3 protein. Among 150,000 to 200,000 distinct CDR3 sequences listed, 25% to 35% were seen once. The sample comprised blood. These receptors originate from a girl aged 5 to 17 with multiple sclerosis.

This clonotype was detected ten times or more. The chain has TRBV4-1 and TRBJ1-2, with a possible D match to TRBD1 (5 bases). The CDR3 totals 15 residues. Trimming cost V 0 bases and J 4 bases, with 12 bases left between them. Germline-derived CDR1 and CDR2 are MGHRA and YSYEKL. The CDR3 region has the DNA TGCGCCAGCAGCCAAGACTTCCAGGGTCCCTATGGCTACACCTTC. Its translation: CASSQDFQGPYGYTF.

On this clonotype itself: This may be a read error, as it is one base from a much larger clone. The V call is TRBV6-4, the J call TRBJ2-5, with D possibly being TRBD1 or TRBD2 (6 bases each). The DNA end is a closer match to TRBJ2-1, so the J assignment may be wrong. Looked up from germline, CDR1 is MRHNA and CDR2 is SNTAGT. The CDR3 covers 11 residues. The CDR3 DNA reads TGTGCCAGCCGGGGGCAAGAGACCCAGTTCTTC. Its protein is CASRGQETQFF.

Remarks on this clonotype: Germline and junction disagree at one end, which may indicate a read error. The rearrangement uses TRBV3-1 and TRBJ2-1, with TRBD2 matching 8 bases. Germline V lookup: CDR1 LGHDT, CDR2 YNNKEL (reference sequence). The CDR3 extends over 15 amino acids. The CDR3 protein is CASSPGTRAYNEEFF. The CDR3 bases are TGTGCCAGCAGCCCAGGGACTAGGGCCTACAATGAGGAGTTCTTC.

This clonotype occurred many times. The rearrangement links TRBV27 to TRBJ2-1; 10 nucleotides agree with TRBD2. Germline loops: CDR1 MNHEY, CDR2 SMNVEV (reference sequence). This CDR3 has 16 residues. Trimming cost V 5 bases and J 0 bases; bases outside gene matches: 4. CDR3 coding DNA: TGTGCCAGCAGTCCCAGGACTAGCGGCTCCTACAATGAGCAGTTCTTC. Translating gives CASSPRTSGSYNEQFF.

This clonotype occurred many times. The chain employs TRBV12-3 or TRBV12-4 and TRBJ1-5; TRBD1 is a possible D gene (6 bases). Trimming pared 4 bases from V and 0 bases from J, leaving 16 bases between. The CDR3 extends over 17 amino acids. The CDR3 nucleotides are TGTGCCAGCAGTTCGCGACAGGAGACATATAGCAATCAGCCCCAGCATTTT. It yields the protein CASSSRQETYSNQPQHF.

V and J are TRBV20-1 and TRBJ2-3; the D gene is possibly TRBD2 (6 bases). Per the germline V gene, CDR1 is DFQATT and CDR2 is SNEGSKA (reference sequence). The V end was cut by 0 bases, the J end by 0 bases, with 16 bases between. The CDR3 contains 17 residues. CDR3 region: CSARDYGAGHSTDTQYF. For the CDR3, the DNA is TGCAGTGCTAGAGATTATGGAGCGGGTCATAGCACAGATACGCAGTATTTT.

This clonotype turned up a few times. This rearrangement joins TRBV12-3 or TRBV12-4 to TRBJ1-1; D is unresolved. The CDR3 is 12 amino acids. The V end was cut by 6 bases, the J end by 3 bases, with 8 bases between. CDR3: CASRPSDTEAFF. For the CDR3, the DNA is TGTGCCAGCAGACCCAGTGACACTGAAGCTTTCTTT.

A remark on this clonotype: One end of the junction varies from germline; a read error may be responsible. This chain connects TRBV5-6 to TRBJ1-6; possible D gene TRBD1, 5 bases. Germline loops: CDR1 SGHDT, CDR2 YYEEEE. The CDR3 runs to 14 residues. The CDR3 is CAGSLRDGTSPLHF. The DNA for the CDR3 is TGTGCCGGCAGCCTCCGGGACGGAACTTCGCCCCTCCACTTT. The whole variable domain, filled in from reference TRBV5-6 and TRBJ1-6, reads DAGVTQSPTHLIKTRGQQVTLRCSPKSGHDTVSWYQQALGQGPQFIFQYYEEEERQRGNFPDRFSGHQFPNYSSELNVNALLLGDSALYLCAGSLRDGTSPLHFGNGTRLTVT.

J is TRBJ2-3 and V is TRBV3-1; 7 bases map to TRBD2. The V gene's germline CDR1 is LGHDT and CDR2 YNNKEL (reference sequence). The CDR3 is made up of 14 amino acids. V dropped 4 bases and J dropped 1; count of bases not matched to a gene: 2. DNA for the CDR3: TGTGCCAGCAGCCTGACTAGCTGCACAGATACGCAGTATTTT. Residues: CASSLTSCTDTQYF.

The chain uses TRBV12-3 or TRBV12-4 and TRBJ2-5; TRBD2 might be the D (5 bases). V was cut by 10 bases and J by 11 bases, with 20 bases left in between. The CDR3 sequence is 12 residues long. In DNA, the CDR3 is TGTGCCATGTCTCCGGGAAACAATGAGCAGTACTTC. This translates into CAMSPGNNEQYF.

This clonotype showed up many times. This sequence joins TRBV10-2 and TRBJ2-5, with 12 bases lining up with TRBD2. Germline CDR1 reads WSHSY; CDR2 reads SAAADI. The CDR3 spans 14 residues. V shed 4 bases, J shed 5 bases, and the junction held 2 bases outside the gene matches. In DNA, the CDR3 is TGCGCCAGCAGTGCCGGGACTAGCGGGGAGACCCAGTACTTC. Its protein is CASSAGTSGETQYF.

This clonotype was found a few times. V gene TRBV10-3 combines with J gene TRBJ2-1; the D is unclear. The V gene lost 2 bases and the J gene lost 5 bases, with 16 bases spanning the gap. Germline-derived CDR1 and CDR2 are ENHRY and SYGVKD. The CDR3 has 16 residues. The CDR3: CAISEGSLGYDNEQFF. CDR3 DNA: TGTGCCATCAGTGAGGGCAGTTTAGGATACGACAATGAGCAGTTCTTC.

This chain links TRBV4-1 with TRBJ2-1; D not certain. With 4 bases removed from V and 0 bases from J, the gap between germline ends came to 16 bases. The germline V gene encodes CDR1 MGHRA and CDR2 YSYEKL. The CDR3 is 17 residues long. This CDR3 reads CASSPRPLPSSYNEQFF. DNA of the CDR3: TGCGCCAGCAGCCCTCGCCCGCTCCCGAGCTCCTACAATGAGCAGTTCTTC.

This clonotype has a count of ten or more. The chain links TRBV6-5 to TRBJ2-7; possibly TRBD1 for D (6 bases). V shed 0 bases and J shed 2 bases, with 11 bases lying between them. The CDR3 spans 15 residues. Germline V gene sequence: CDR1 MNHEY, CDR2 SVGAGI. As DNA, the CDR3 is TGTGCCAGCAGTTACTCAAGGGCAGGGGCCTACGAGCAGTACTTC. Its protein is CASSYSRAGAYEQYF.

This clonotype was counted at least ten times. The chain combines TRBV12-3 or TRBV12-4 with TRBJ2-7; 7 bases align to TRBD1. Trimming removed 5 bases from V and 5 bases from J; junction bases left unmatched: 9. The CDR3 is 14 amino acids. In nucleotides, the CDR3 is TGTGCCAGCAGTCCAGACAGGGTTAGGAACGAGCAGTACTTC. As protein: CASSPDRVRNEQYF.

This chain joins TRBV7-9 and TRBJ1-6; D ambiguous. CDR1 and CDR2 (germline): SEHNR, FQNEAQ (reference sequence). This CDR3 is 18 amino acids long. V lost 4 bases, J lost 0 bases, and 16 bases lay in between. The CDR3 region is CASSSGMDGSSYNSPLHF. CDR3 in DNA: TGTGCCAGCAGCTCTGGGATGGACGGGAGCTCCTATAATTCACCCCTCCACTTT.

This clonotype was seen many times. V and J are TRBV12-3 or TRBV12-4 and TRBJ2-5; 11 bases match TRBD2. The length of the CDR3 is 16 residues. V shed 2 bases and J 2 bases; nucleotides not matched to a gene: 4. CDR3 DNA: TGTGCCAGCAGTTTATTCCTAGCGGGAGGACAAGAGACCCAGTACTTC. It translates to CASSLFLAGGQETQYF.

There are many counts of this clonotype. The CDR3 sequence is CASNGNPRSGSYNEQFF. CDR3 nucleotide sequence: TGTGCCAGCAACGGCAACCCTCGATCCGGCTCCTACAATGAGCAGTTCTTC. The chain employs TRBV6-1 and TRBJ2-1; D not resolved. With 7 bases removed from V and 0 bases from J, the gap between germline ends came to 19 bases. The germline V gene has CDR1 MNHNS and CDR2 SASEGT. CDR3 size: 17 residues.

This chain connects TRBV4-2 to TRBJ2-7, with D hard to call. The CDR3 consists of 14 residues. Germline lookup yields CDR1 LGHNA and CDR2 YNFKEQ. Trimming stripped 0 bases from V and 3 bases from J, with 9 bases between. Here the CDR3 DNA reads TGTGCCAGCAGCCAAGATGAGAGTCTCTACGAGCAGTACTTC. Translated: CASSQDESLYEQYF.

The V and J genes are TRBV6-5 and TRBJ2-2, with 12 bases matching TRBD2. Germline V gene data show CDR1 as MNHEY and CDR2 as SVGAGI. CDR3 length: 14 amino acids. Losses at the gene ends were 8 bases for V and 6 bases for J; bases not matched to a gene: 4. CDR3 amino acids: CASQGLAGAGELFF. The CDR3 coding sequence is TGTGCCAGCCAGGGACTAGCGGGCGCCGGGGAGCTGTTTTTT.

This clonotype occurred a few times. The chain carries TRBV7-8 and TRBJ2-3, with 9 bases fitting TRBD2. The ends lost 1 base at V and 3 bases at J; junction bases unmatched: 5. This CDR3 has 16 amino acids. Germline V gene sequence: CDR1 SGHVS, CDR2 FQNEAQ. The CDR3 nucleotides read TGTGCCAGCAGCTTAGGGAATAGCGGGGGTACAGATACGCAGTATTTT. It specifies CASSLGNSGGTDTQYF.

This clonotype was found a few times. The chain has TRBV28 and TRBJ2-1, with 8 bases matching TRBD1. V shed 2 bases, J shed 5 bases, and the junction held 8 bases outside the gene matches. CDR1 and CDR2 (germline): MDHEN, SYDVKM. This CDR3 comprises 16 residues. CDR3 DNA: TGTGCCAGCAGTTTAACCCGCAGGGGGCCCCACAATGAGCAGTTCTTC. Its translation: CASSLTRRGPHNEQFF.